These 9 T cell receptor beta chains share one sample of origin, sequenced in a study of cytomegalovirus exposure and HLA in healthy donors. The method was immunoSEQ multiplex PCR; TCRdb's version includes in-frame clones alone and lacks a portion of them. The sample yields 150,000 to 200,000 clones, roughly 84% seen once. Sequencing used PBMCs. The origin of the receptors is a woman in her 30s in good health and CMV-seropositive.

V and J are TRBV6-5 and TRBJ2-5; 7 bases align to TRBD2. Germline V gene sequence: CDR1 MNHEY, CDR2 SVGAGI. CDR3 length: 16 amino acids. V dropped 2 bases and J dropped 4; count of bases not matched to a gene: 10. The CDR3 region is CASSYGGIAGRETQYF. DNA of the CDR3: TGTGCCAGCAGTTACGGGGGAATAGCGGGCCGAGAGACCCAGTACTTC.

This chain uses TRBV9 with TRBJ2-2; D is undetermined. V lost 0 bases, J lost 1 base, and 7 bases lay in between. Germline CDR1 reads SGDLS; CDR2 reads YYNGEE. CDR3 length: 15 amino acids. In nucleotides, the CDR3 is TGTGCCAGCAGCGTAGATAGCTTGAACACCGGGGAGCTGTTTTTT. Encoded protein: CASSVDSLNTGELFF.

This sequence joins TRBV10-1 and TRBJ2-7; 9 bases fit TRBD2. The CDR3 sequence is 18 residues long. V trimming: 1 base; J trimming: 3 bases; junction bases outside the gene matches: 13. Germline V gene data show CDR1 as WNHNN and CDR2 as SYGVQD (reference sequence). CDR3: CASSEYWLAGRYYYEQYF. In DNA form, the CDR3 reads TGCGCCAGCAGTGAGTATTGGCTAGCGGGAAGGTATTACTACGAGCAGTACTTC.

This rearrangement joins TRBV7-9 to TRBJ2-5; TRBD2 agrees at 9 bases. The CDR3 is made up of 18 amino acids. V lost 6 bases, J lost 2 bases, and 16 bases stayed unmatched. From germline, CDR1 is SEHNR and CDR2 FQNEAQ (reference sequence). The CDR3: CASRLSSYGTSRQETQYF. The CDR3 nucleotides read TGTGCCAGCAGACTTTCCTCCTACGGGACTAGCAGGCAAGAGACCCAGTACTTC.

A single count supports this clone. V is TRBV9 and J is TRBJ2-2; 11 bases agree with TRBD2. This CDR3 contains 15 residues. Germline V gives CDR1 SGDLS, CDR2 YYNGEE. J was trimmed by 12 bases and V by 0 bases; bases with no gene match: 7. The CDR3 DNA reads as TGTGCCAGCAGCGTAGATACTAGCGGGAGTAGGAAGCTGTTTTTT. Translated, it gives CASSVDTSGSRKLFF.

The rearrangement links TRBV5-1 to TRBJ2-5; D is perhaps TRBD1 (6 bases). Germline CDR1 reads SGHRS; CDR2 reads YFSETQ. The CDR3 has 13 amino acids. V was clipped by 5 bases and J by 3 bases, with 11 bases between them. The CDR3 DNA follows: TGCGCCAGCAGTCCACAGGGAGAAGAGACCCAGTACTTC. It translates to CASSPQGEETQYF.

This chain uses TRBV7-8 with TRBJ2-7; D perhaps matches TRBD2 (5 bases). The CDR3 contains 14 residues. The germline V gene has CDR1 SGHVS and CDR2 FQNEAQ. Trimming stripped 1 base from V and 3 bases from J, with 10 bases between. CDR3 region: CASSLGTAIYEQYF. CDR3 DNA sequence: TGTGCCAGCAGCTTAGGGACTGCCATCTACGAGCAGTACTTC.

V and J are TRBV11-2 and TRBJ1-5; D remains unclear. CDR1 is SGHAT, CDR2 FQNNGV, per germline. The CDR3 consists of 13 residues. V was shortened by 3 bases and J by 7 bases, with 10 bases between the two germline ends. As DNA, the CDR3 is TGTGCCAGCAGCTTTTCCCTCGGGCAGCCCCAGCATTTT. Protein sequence: CASSFSLGQPQHF.

This clone was observed a few times. This CDR3 is CASSMGQRNTGELFF. The DNA for the CDR3 is TGCGCCAGCAGCATGGGACAGAGGAACACCGGGGAGCTGTTTTTT. The chain employs TRBV5-1 and TRBJ2-2, with TRBD1 matching 7 bases. Germline assignment: CDR1 SGHRS and CDR2 YFSETQ. V gave up 4 bases and J gave up 1 base; unmatched junction bases: 4. The CDR3 is made up of 15 amino acids.